What follows describes a single T cell receptor (beta chain). The data originate from a study of blood T cell repertoires in COVID-19. Study details: Donors in the United States, Italy and Spain gave samples during acute or convalescent COVID-19.

CDR1 is MDHEN and CDR2 is SYDVKM in the germline V gene. Deletions cut 3 bases from V and 13 bases from J, with 24 bases between. The CDR3 is 16 amino acids. Data came from immunoSEQ multiplex PCR; TCRdb stores just in-frame clones and leaves some out. The sample records 200,000 to 250,000 clones, about 83% being singletons. Enrollees, roughly 18 to 95 years old, lived in 24 US areas. This receptor was identified in a woman in her forties or fifties who had been exposed to COVID-19. The material sequenced was PBMCs or T cells enriched from blood (not recorded which). The rearrangement joins TRBV28 to TRBJ1-4; D may be TRBD1 (6 bases). The CDR3 loop reads CASSFSIRGTPGGLFF. The CDR3 nucleotides read TGTGCCAGCAGTTTTAGTATCAGGGGCACGCCGGGGGGACTGTTTTTT.